This entry concerns a single TCR beta chain. Its antigen is unidentified. This sample was included in a study of T cell repertoires in cytomegalovirus infection. Study-wide context: Selection of CMV epitopes for the study included recently identified HLA-C-restricted and well-studied HLA-B-restricted ones. Matching HLA type and CMV infection were both indicated by public TCR beta signatures.

Study outcomes and limitations: It was HLA-C-restricted CMV-specific TCR beta clonotypes that dominated the response ex vivo.

V dropped 3 bases and J dropped 7; count of bases not matched to a gene: 12. Germline CDR1 KGHSH, CDR2 LQKENI. The CDR3 has 16 residues. TCRdb called the reads again in MiXCR, with one record for every CDR3 protein. The sample lists 450,000 to 550,000 distinct CDR3 sequences, 40% to 50% occurring once. This TCR was recovered from a human donor in good health (CMV status not recorded). Some clones in this sample may be carry-over from other donors' samples. The sample here was cultured PBMCs, taken from culture after CMV antigen stimulation. The J gene is TRBJ1-5, the V gene TRBV18; 7 nucleotides agree with TRBD1. CDR3 bases: TGTGCCAGCTCACCCACCAGGGGGGGAAGCGGACAGCCCCAGCATTTT. Translation: CASSPTRGGSGQPQHF. Combining the CDR3 with reference TRBV18 and TRBJ1-5 gives the whole variable domain NAGVMQNPRHLVRRRGQEARLRCSPMKGHSHVYWYRQLPEEGLKFMVYLQKENIIDESGMPKERFSAEFPKEGPSILRIQQVVRGDSAAYFCASSPTRGGSGQPQHFGDGTRLSIL.